This T cell receptor (beta chain) is from a study of shared clonotypes between healthy human individuals. The V end was cut by 0 bases, the J end by 4 bases, with 10 bases between. The CDR3 length is 14 residues. Germline V gene data show CDR1 as SGHRS and CDR2 as YFSETQ. In the original analysis: With immunoSEQ giving junction-only sequences and no quality scores, filtering differed. The protocol was immunoSEQ multiplex PCR, while the TCRdb copy is restricted to in-frame clones and leaves out a portion. V and J calls and clone size come straight from that table; D and trimming were deduced from the DNA. The sample lists roughly 1,500,000 clones; approximately 98.5% were seen once.

Sample: naive CD4+ T cells sorted from blood. Described subset: CD45RA+ positively selected. The gene calls are TRBV5-1 and TRBJ1-1; no firm D call. This clonotype originated in a man aged 25 to 45 in good health. The DNA of the CDR3 is TGCGCCAGCAGCTTGGACGGCGGAGGCACTGAAGCTTTCTTT. Protein sequence: CASSLDGGGTEAFF.